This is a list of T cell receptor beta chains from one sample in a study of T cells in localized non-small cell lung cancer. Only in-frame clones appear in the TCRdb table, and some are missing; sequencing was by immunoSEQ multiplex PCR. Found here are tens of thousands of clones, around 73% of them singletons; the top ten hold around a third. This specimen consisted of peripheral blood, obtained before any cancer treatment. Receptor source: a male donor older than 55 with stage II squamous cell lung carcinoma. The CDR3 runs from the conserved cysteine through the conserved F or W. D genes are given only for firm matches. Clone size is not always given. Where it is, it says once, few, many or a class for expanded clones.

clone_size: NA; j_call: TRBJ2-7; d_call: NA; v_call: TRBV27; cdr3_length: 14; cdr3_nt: TGTGCCAGCAAGGCGGCCGGGGGGCTCTACGAGCAGTACTTC; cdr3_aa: CASKAAGGLYEQYF
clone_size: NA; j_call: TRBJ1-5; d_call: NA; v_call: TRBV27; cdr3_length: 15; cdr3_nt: TGTGCCAGCAGTTTCAAACAGGGCTTCAATCAGCCCCAGCATTTT; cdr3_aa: CASSFKQGFNQPQHF
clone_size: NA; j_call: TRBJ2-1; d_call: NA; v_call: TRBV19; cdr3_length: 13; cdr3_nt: TGTGCCAGTAGCAGAAAGGAGCCCAATGAGCAGTTCTTC; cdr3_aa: CASSRKEPNEQFF
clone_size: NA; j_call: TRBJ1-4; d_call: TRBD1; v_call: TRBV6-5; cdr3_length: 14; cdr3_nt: TGTGCCAGCAGTAGACAGGGGGGAAATGAAAAACTGTTTTTT; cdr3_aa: CASSRQGGNEKLFF
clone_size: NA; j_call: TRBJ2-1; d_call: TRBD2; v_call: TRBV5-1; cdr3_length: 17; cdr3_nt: TGCGCCAGCAGCCAAGGACTAGCGGGGACTAATCTTAATGAGCAGTTCTTC; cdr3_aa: CASSQGLAGTNLNEQFF
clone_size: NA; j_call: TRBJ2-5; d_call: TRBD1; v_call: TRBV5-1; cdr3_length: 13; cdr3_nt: TGCGCCAGCAGCCGGGACAGCCAAGAGACCCAGTACTTC; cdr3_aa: CASSRDSQETQYF
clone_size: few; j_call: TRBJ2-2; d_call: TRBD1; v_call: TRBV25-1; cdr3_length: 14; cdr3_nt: TGTGCCAGCGCGGGACAGGGGGACACCGGGGAGCTGTTTTTT; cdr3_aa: CASAGQGDTGELFF
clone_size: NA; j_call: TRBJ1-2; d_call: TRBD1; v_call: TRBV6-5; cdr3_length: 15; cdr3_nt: TGTGCCAGCAGCTCTTGGACAGGGCTGAACTATGGCTACACCTTC; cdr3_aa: CASSSWTGLNYGYTF
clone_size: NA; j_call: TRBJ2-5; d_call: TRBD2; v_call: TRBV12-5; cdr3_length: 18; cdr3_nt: TGTGCTAGTGGTTTGGTTTTGAGCGGGAGGGCCCTCGGGGAGACCCAGTACTTC; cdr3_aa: CASGLVLSGRALGETQYF
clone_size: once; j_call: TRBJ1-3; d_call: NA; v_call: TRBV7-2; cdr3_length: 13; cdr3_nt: TGTGCCAGCAGCGTACCCTCTGGAAACACCATATATTTT; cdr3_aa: CASSVPSGNTIYF
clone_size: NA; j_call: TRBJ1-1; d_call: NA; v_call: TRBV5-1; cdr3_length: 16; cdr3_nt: TGCGCCGGCAGCTTGGCCGCAGGGGCCCTAATTACTGAAGCTTTCTTT; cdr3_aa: CAGSLAAGALITEAFF
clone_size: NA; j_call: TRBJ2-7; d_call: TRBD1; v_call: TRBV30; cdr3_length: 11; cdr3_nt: TGTGCCTGGAAGACAGGGGGGCTGCAGTACTTC; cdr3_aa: CAWKTGGLQYF
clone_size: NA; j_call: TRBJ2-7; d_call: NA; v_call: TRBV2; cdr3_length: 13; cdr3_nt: TGTGCCAGCAGTGTAAGGGGTACCTACGAGCAGTACTTC; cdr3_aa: CASSVRGTYEQYF
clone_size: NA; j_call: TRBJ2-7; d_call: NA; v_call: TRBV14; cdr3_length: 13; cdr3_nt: TGTGCCAGCAGCCGCGACTCCGTGTACGAGCAGTACTTC; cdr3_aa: CASSRDSVYEQYF
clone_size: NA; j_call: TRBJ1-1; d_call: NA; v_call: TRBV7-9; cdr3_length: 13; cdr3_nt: TGTGCCAGCAGCTTAGCAAGGGAGACTGAAGCTTTCTTT; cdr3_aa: CASSLARETEAFF
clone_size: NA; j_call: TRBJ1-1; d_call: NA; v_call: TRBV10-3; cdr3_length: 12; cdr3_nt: TGTGCCATCAGTGAGGAGACAGACGAAGCTTTCTTT; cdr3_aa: CAISEETDEAFF
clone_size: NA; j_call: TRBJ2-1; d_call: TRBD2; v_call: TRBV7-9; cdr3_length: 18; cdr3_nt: TGTGCCAGCAGCTCGGGACTAGCGGGTCCCGGGTCCTACAATGAGCAGTTCTTC; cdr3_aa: CASSSGLAGPGSYNEQFF
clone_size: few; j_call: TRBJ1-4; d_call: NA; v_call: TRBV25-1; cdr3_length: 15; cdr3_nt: TGTGCCAGCAGTGAACCCACAGGTTTGGCGGAAAAACTGTTTTTT; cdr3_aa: CASSEPTGLAEKLFF
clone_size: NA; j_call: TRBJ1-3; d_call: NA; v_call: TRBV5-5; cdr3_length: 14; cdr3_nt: TGTGCCAGCAGCTTGGAGTCCTCTGGAAACACCATATATTTT; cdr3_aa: CASSLESSGNTIYF
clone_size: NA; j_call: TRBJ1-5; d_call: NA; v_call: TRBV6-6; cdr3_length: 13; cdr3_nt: TGTGCCAGCAGTTACGGCGGGCATGAGCCCCAGCATTTT; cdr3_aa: CASSYGGHEPQHF
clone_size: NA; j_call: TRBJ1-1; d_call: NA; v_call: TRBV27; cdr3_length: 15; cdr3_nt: TGTGCCAGCAGTTCCTACATAGGGTCCGGGGCTGAAGCTTTCTTT; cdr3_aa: CASSSYIGSGAEAFF
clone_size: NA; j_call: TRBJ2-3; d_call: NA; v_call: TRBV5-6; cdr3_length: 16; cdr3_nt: TGTGCCAGCAGCTTGGATCCAGCGGGCTCCCCAGATACGCAGTATTTT; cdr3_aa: CASSLDPAGSPDTQYF
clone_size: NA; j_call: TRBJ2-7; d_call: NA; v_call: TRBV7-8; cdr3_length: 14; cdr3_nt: TGTGCCAGCAGCTTAGTTCCCAGGGTATACGAGCAGTACTTC; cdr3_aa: CASSLVPRVYEQYF
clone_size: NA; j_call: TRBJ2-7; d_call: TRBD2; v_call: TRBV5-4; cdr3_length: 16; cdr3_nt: TGTGCCAGCAGCTTGGGACTAGCGGGGGCCGGGTACGAGCAGTACTTC; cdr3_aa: CASSLGLAGAGYEQYF
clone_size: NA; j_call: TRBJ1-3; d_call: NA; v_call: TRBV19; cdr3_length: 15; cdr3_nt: TGTGCCAGCGGCAATCCAGGGAGCTCTGGAAACACCATATATTTT; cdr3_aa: CASGNPGSSGNTIYF
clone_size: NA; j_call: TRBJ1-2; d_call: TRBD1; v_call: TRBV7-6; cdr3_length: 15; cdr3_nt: TGTGCCAGCAGCTTAGGGTTAAGCCTACAGGGGGGCTACACCTTC; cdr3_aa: CASSLGLSLQGGYTF
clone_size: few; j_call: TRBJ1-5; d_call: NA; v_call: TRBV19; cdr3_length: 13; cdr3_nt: TGTGCCAGTAGTATCGGGGCGAATCAGCCCCAGCATTTT; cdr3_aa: CASSIGANQPQHF
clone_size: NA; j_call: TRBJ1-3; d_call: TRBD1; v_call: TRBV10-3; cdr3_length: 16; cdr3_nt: TGTGCCATCAGTGAGTCGGACAGGGTCTCTGGAAACACCATATATTTT; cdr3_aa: CAISESDRVSGNTIYF
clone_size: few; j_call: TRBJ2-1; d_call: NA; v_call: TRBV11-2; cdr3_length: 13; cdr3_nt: TGTGCCAGCACCAAGGGTGGGAGCCATGAGCAGTTCTTC; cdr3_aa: CASTKGGSHEQFF
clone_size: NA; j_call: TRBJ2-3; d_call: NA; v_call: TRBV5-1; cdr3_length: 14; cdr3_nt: TGCGCCAGCAGCTCCCAGGTTAGCACAGATACGCAGTATTTT; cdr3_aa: CASSSQVSTDTQYF
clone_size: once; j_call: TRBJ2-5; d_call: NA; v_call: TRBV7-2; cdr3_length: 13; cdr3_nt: TGTGCCAGCAGCCCTTGGACTGGGGAGACCCAGTACTTC; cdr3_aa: CASSPWTGETQYF
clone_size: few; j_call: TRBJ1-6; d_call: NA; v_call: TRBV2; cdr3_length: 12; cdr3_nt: TGTGCCAGCAGGGGGTCGAATTCACCCCTCCACTTT; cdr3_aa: CASRGSNSPLHF
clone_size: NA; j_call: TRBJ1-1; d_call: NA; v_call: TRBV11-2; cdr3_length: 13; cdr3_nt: TGTGCCAGCAGCTCAAGTTGGGCGCGTGAAGCTTTCTTT; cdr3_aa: CASSSSWAREAFF
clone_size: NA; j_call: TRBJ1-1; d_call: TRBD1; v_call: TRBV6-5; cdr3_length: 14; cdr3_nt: TGTGCCAGCAGTTACTCGAGCGGCAGGGGGCAAGCTTTCTTT; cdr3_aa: CASSYSSGRGQAFF
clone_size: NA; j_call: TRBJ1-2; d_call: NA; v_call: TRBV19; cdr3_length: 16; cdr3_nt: TGTGCCAGTAGTAGGTCTGGGCAGGGCAATAACTATGGCTACACCTTC; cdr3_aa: CASSRSGQGNNYGYTF
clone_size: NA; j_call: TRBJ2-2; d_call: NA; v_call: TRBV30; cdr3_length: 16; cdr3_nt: TGTGCCTGGGGTCCGGGGATGGGGCAGACCTCCGGGGAGCTGTTTTTT; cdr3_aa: CAWGPGMGQTSGELFF
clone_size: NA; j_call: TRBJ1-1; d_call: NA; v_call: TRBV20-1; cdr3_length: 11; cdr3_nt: TGCAGTGCTAGAGATCCGGGGACGGCTTTCTTT; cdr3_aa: CSARDPGTAFF
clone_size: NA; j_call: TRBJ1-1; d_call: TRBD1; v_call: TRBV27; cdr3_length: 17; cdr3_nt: TGTGCCAGCAGTCTCCAGACCCCGACAGGGTTTCTCACTGAAGCTTTCTTT; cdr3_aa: CASSLQTPTGFLTEAFF
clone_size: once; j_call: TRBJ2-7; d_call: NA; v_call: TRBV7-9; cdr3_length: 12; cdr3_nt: TGTGCCAGCACCCCAGGGGGACTTAAGAAGTACTTC; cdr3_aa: CASTPGGLKKYF
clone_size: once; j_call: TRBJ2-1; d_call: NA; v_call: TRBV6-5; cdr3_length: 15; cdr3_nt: TGTGCCAGCAGTTGGACAGGGAGGGGGTCCAATGAGCAGTTCTTC; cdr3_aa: CASSWTGRGSNEQFF
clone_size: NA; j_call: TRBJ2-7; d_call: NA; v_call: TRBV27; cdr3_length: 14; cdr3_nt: TGTGCCAGCTCTGTCATCGGGTCCTCCTACGAGCAGTACTTC; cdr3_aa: CASSVIGSSYEQYF
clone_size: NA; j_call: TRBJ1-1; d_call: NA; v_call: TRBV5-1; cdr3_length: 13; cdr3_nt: TGCGCCAGCAGCGTAAAAATGAACACTGAAGCTTTCTTT; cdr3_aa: CASSVKMNTEAFF
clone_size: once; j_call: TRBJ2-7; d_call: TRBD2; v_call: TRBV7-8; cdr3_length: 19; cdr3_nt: TGTGCCAGCAGCTTAGCGGTTGGGAGCGGGGGGTTCCATTTCGGCGAGCAGTACTTC; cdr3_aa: CASSLAVGSGGFHFGEQYF
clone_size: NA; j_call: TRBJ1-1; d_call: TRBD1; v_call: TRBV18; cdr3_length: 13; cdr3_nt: TGTGCCAGCTCACCCGATAGGGGACAGGGCCCTTTCTTT; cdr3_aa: CASSPDRGQGPFF
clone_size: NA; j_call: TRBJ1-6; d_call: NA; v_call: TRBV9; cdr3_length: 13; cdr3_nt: TGTGCCAGCAGCGTAGTCGACAGCTCACCCCTCCACTTT; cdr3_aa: CASSVVDSSPLHF
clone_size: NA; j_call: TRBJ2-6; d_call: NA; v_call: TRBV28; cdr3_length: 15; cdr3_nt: TGTGCCAGTCTAGGGGCGGTCTCTGGGGCCAACGTCCTGACTTTC; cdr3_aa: CASLGAVSGANVLTF
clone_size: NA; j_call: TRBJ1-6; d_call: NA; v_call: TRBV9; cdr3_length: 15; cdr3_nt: TGTGCCAGCAGTTCATTACTGCCCCCCAATTCACCCCTCCACTTT; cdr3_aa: CASSSLLPPNSPLHF
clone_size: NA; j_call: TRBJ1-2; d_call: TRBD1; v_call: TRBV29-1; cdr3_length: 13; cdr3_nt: TGCAGCGTTGCGGGACAGGGGGCGCAGGGCTACACCTTC; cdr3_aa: CSVAGQGAQGYTF
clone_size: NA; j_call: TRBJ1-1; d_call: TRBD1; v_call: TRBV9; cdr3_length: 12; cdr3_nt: TGTGCCAGCAGCACCCGACAGGGTGAAGCTTTCTTT; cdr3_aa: CASSTRQGEAFF
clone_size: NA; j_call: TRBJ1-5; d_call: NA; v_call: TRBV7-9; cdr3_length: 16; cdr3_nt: TGTGCCAGCAGCTTAGCGGCAGGGTCCGGCAATCAGCCCCAGCATTTT; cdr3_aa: CASSLAAGSGNQPQHF
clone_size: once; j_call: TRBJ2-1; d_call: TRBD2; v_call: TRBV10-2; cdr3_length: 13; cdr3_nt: TGCGCCAGCAGGGAGGTGGGACGGGAGGGGGAGTTCTTC; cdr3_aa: CASREVGREGEFF
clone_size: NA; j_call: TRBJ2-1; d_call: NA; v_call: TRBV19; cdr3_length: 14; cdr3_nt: TGTGCCAGTAGTGATCGTGGTCGCTACAATGAGCAGTTCTTC; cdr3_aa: CASSDRGRYNEQFF
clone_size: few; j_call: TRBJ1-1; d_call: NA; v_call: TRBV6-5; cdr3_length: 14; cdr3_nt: TGTGCCAGCAGTTTGACGGTTTTTCTCACTGAAGCTTTCTTT; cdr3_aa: CASSLTVFLTEAFF
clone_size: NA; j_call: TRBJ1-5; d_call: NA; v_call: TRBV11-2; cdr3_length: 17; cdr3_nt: TGTGCCAGCAGCCGCACAGGGATTGAGGGACCCAATCAGCCCCAGCATTTT; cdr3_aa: CASSRTGIEGPNQPQHF
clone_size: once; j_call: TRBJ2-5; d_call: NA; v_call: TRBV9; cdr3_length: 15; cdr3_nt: TGTGCCAGCAGCGGGAGTAACCGGCCCCAAGAGACCCAGTACTTC; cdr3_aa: CASSGSNRPQETQYF
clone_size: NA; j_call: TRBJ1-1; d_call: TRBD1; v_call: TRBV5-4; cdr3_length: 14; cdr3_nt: TGTGCCAGCAGAGAAAGAACAGGGGGGGCTAGAGCTTTCTTT; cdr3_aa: CASRERTGGARAFF